The rows below give T cell receptor beta chains drawn from one sample of a study of T cells in Graves' hyperthyroidism and ophthalmopathy. In TCRdb, the multiplex PCR reads were re-called with MiXCR into one record per CDR3 protein. The sample lists 500,000 to 800,000 distinct CDR3 sequences; 45% were seen once. Specimen: peripheral blood or thyroid tissue (not recorded which). The receptor set was obtained from an adult man with Graves' disease, either hyperthyroidism or ophthalmopathy (not recorded which). Both conserved end residues are part of each CDR3. A D gene is named only where the DNA matches it firmly. Rows may omit the clone size; those that give it use once, few, many or a size class.

j_call | v_call | clone_size | d_call | cdr3_nt | cdr3_aa
TRBJ1-2 | TRBV5-1 | . | . | TGCGCCAGCAGCTTGGAGACACCTGCTAACTATGGCTACACCTTC | CASSLETPANYGYTF
TRBJ2-7 | TRBV7-9 | . | . | TGTGCCAGCAGCCCCGTGGCCAAATCCTACGAGCAGTACTTC | CASSPVAKSYEQYF
TRBJ1-2 | TRBV19 | . | . | TGTGCCAGCAGTTTATTCGAGGCAGCGGCGGGCTACACCTTC | CASSLFEAAAGYTF
TRBJ1-3 | TRBV20-1 | . | . | TGCAGTGCTAGAGATCTAGGATCGGTTCCTGGAAACACCATATATTTT | CSARDLGSVPGNTIYF
TRBJ1-1 | TRBV12-3/TRBV12-4 | . | . | TGTGCCAGCAGCCATGGACTGAACACTGAAGCTTTCTTT | CASSHGLNTEAFF
TRBJ2-7 | TRBV20-1 | . | TRBD2 | TGCAGTGCTGGGGGGACTAGCGGGTGGGGTGGAGAGCAGTACTTC | CSAGGTSGWGGEQYF
TRBJ2-5 | TRBV7-6 | . | TRBD2 | TGTGCCAGCAGCTCCCCGTTTGGACTAGCGGGACAAGAGACCCAGTACTTC | CASSSPFGLAGQETQYF
TRBJ1-1 | TRBV7-3 | few | . | TGTGCCAGCAGTTCCTCCGGGACGAACACTGAAGCTTTCTTT | CASSSSGTNTEAFF
TRBJ1-2 | TRBV9 | many | . | TGTGCCAGCAGCCCCCAGGAGGTACAGTATGGCTACACCTTC | CASSPQEVQYGYTF
TRBJ2-7 | TRBV29-1 | . | . | TGCAGCGTTTCACCCACAGGGCTCAACGAGCAGTACTTC | CSVSPTGLNEQYF
TRBJ1-1 | TRBV25-1 | . | . | TGTGCCTGGGCCATGAACACTGAAGCTTTCTTT | CAWAMNTEAFF
TRBJ1-1 | TRBV5-1 | once | . | TGCGCCAGCAGCTTGGCTGGACAGTCAATGAACACTGAAGCTTTCTTT | CASSLAGQSMNTEAFF
TRBJ2-7 | TRBV20-1 | . | . | TGCAGTGCTAGAGATCTCTGGGCTAGCTCCTACGAGCAGTACTTC | CSARDLWASSYEQYF
TRBJ1-4 | TRBV20-1 | . | TRBD1 | TGCAGTGTCGGGACAGGGTACACTGAACTGTTTTTT | CSVGTGYTELFF
TRBJ1-5 | TRBV20-1 | . | TRBD1 | TGCAGTGCTAGAGATTCAACAGGGGCCCATCTCAATCAGCCCCAGCATTTT | CSARDSTGAHLNQPQHF
TRBJ1-1 | TRBV5-1 | few | . | TGCGCCAGCCGGGAAGAGGGGTATCTGACTGAAGCTTTCTTT | CASREEGYLTEAFF
TRBJ2-7 | TRBV13 | . | TRBD2 | TGTGCCAGCAGCCGGACTAGTTTCGCCTACGAGCAGTACTTC | CASSRTSFAYEQYF
TRBJ2-7 | TRBV7-9 | many | TRBD2 | TGTGCCAGCAGCTACGCGGGGGCCTACGAGCAGTACTTC | CASSYAGAYEQYF
TRBJ2-6 | TRBV19 | few | . | TGTGCCAGTAGTCCGGTTCGCGGGACAGGGGCCAACGTCCTGACTTTC | CASSPVRGTGANVLTF
TRBJ2-7 | TRBV24-1 | . | TRBD1 | TGTGCCACCAGTGATTCGAGGACAGGTTCCGTCAATGAGCAGTACTTC | CATSDSRTGSVNEQYF
TRBJ2-5 | TRBV20-1 | once | . | TGCAGTGCTCGGACACTAGATCAGCCCCAGTACTTC | CSARTLDQPQYF
TRBJ2-6 | TRBV20-1 | . | . | TGCAGTGCTAGGCAGGGAGAGGCTGGGGCCAACGTCCTGACTTTC | CSARQGEAGANVLTF
TRBJ1-1 | TRBV25-1 | . | . | TGTGCTAGAGTCAGGATGAACACTGAAGCTTTCTTT | CARVRMNTEAFF
TRBJ1-6 | TRBV19 | many | . | TGTGCCACTCACGGGACCGTACTACAACCCCTCCACTTT | CATHGTVLQPLHF
TRBJ1-1 | TRBV29-1 | many | . | TGCAGCGTTGAAACCGCCGGATGGAACACTGAAGCTTTCTTT | CSVETAGWNTEAFF
TRBJ1-6 | TRBV20-1 | many | . | TGCAGTGCGCAGGCCAAAGGGGATTCACCCCTCCACTTT | CSAQAKGDSPLHF
TRBJ1-1 | TRBV11-3 | . | TRBD1 | TGTGCCAGCAGCCCGGGACAGGGAGTTTTGACTGAAGCTTTCTTT | CASSPGQGVLTEAFF
TRBJ1-1 | TRBV14 | few | . | TGTGCCAGCAGCCGGGGGGGAAACATGAACACTGAAGCTTTCTTT | CASSRGGNMNTEAFF
TRBJ2-3 | TRBV24-1 | . | . | TGTGCCACCAGGGCCAGAGCGGGTACGCAGTATTTT | CATRARAGTQYF
TRBJ1-5 | TRBV12-3/TRBV12-4 | . | . | TGTGCCAGCAAAGGGGCACAAGGGGGCAATCAGCCCCAGCATTTT | CASKGAQGGNQPQHF
TRBJ1-6 | TRBV29-1 | . | TRBD1 | TGCAGCGTTCAGGGGATGGGGACAGGTTCACTCCTCCACTTT | CSVQGMGTGSLLHF
TRBJ2-7 | TRBV7-9 | many | . | TGTGCCAGCAGCTTCAATAACCGGCCCTACGAGCAGTACTTC | CASSFNNRPYEQYF
TRBJ1-4 | TRBV29-1 | . | . | TGCAGCGTTGAAGCTGTCCGGGACAACAATGAAAAACTGTTTTTT | CSVEAVRDNNEKLFF
TRBJ1-2 | TRBV15 | many | TRBD1 | TGTGCCACCAGCACAGGGGGTACCCGATCTAACTATGGCTACACCTTC | CATSTGGTRSNYGYTF
TRBJ2-3 | TRBV20-1 | . | TRBD1 | TGCAACATACAGGGGCTTACGGATACGCAGTATTTT | CNIQGLTDTQYF
TRBJ1-2 | TRBV5-1 | . | . | TGCGCCAGCAGCTTGCACCGGCAGGGGAGGGGTGGCTACACCTTC | CASSLHRQGRGGYTF
TRBJ2-6 | TRBV6-5 | . | . | TGTGCCAGCAGTCCTTCGCCGGGACTCGACTCTGGGGCCAACGTCCTGACTTTC | CASSPSPGLDSGANVLTF
TRBJ2-5 | TRBV24-1 | many | . | TGTGCCACCAGTGGTACACCACCCCAAGAGACCCAGTACTTC | CATSGTPPQETQYF
TRBJ2-5 | TRBV12-3/TRBV12-4 | many | . | TGTGCCAGCAGCCCCGACAGGCTCCAAGAGACCCAGTACTTC | CASSPDRLQETQYF
TRBJ1-4 | TRBV29-1 | . | . | TGCAGCGGTGGGACGGAGGGCTTGGGGGAAAAACTGTTTTTT | CSGGTEGLGEKLFF
TRBJ2-5 | TRBV9 | . | TRBD1 | TGTGCCAGCTCACCGCTGGGACAGGGGACGAGGGAGACCCAGTACTTC | CASSPLGQGTRETQYF
TRBJ1-6 | TRBV2 | many | TRBD1 | TGTGCCAGCAGCGGGGACAGGATTAATTCACCCCTCCACTTT | CASSGDRINSPLHF
TRBJ1-2 | TRBV20-1 | many | . | TGCAGTGCTAGAGCGGAGGCAGGAGAATATGGCTACACCTTC | CSARAEAGEYGYTF
TRBJ1-2 | TRBV10-3 | many | . | TGTGCCATCAGTGAAGAGCTCTATGGCTACACCTTC | CAISEELYGYTF
TRBJ1-2 | TRBV6-5 | . | . | TGTGCCAGCAGTGAAGATTTGACGGGGACTAACTATGGCTACACCTTC | CASSEDLTGTNYGYTF
TRBJ2-7 | TRBV6-6 | few | TRBD1 | TGTGCCAGCAGTTACGAACAGGGGGCGCGATACGAGCAGTACTTC | CASSYEQGARYEQYF
TRBJ1-5 | TRBV20-1 | . | . | TGCAGTGCTAGTACATTAGTGCAGCCCCAGCATTTT | CSASTLVQPQHF
TRBJ1-4 | TRBV6-5 | . | . | TGTGCCAGCAGTTACTCGACTTTGGGGGGCGAAAAACTGTTTTTT | CASSYSTLGGEKLFF
TRBJ2-2 | TRBV7-9 | . | TRBD1 | TGTGCCAGCAATGACAGGGACGGAAACACCGGGGAGCTGTTTTTT | CASNDRDGNTGELFF
TRBJ1-4 | TRBV7-2 | many | . | TGTGCCAGCAGCTTAGGCAGGGCTGGGGAAAAACTGTTTTTT | CASSLGRAGEKLFF